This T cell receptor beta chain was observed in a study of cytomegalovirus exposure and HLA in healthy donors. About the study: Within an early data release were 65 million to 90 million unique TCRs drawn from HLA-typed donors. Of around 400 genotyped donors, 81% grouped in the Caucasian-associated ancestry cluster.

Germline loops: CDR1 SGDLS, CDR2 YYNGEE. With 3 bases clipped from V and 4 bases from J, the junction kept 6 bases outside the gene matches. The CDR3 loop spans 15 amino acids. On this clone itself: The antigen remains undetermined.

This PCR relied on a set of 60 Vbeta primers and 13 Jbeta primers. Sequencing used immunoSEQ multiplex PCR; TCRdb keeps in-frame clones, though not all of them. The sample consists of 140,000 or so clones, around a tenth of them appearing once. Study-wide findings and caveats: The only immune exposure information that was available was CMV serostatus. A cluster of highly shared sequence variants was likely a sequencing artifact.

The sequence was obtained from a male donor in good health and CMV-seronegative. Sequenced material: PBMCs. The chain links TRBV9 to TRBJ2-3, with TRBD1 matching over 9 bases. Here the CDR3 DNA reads TGTGCCAGCAGCGCGGGACAGGGAGGGGCAGATACGCAGTATTTT. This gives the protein CASSAGQGGADTQYF.